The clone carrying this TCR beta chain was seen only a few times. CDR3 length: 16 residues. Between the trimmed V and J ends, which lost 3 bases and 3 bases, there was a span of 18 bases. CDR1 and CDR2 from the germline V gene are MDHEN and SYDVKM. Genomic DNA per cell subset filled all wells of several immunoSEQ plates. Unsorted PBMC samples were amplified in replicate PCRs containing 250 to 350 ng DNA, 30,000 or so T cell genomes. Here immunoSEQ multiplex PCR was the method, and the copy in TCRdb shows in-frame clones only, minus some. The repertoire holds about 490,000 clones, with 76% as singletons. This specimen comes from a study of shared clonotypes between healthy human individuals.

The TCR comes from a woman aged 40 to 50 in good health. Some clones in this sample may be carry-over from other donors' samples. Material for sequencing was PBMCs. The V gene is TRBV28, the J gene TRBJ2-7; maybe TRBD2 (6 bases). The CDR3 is CASSFGGSGRYYEQYF. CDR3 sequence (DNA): TGTGCCAGCAGTTTCGGAGGGTCAGGGAGGTACTACGAGCAGTACTTC.